One sample yielded the 12 T cell receptor beta chains listed below, sequenced in a study of shared clonotypes between healthy human individuals. TCRdb's copy holds only in-frame clones and misses some; the assay was immunoSEQ multiplex PCR. The repertoire has 2 million to 2.5 million clones, approximately 93% of them found once; the top ten carry under 0.45%. The sample taken for sequencing was naive CD4+ T cells from PBMCs. Regarding subset: CD45RA+ positively selected. These receptor sequences come from a man between 18 and 29 years old in good health. Some clones in this sample may be carry-over from other donors' samples.

The V and J genes are TRBV30 and TRBJ1-6; unclear D gene. CDR3 length: 11 amino acids. V was clipped by 3 bases and J by 6 bases, with 3 bases between them. Germline CDR1 is GTSNPN and CDR2 is SVGIG (reference sequence). Here the CDR3 reads CAWRANSPLHF. CDR3 nucleotides: TGTGCCTGGAGGGCTAATTCACCCCTCCACTTT.

This rearrangement joins TRBV19 to TRBJ2-3; no reliable D call. This CDR3 is 15 amino acids long. Trimming stripped 4 bases from V and 6 bases from J, with 17 bases between. In germline, CDR1 is LNHDA, CDR2 SQIVND (reference sequence). The CDR3 coding sequence is TGTGCCAGTAGTACGTTGCAGGCGTCTCAGGATACGCAGTATTTT. It codes for CASSTLQASQDTQYF.

On this clone: The sample has other DNA sequences that encode this CDR3 too. The rearrangement joins TRBV28 to TRBJ2-7; 13 bases fit TRBD2. Germline trimming cut 4 bases from V and 5 bases from J; bases unmatched to any gene: 2. Per the germline V gene, CDR1 is MDHEN and CDR2 is SYDVKM. The CDR3 totals 14 residues. Here the CDR3 DNA reads TGTGCCAGCAGTTGGACTAGCGGGAGTGACGAGCAGTACTTC. This gives the protein CASSWTSGSDEQYF. Complete variable domain (other parts from reference TRBV28 and TRBJ2-7): DVKVTQSSRYLVKRTGEKVFLECVQDMDHENMFWYRQDPGLGLRLIYFSYDVKMKEKGDIPEGYSVSREKKERFSLILESASTNQTSMYLCASSWTSGSDEQYFGPGTRLTVT.

This rearrangement joins TRBV9 to TRBJ1-1; D unresolved. Germline loops: CDR1 SGDLS, CDR2 YYNGEE. The CDR3 runs 14 residues. Trimming removed 0 bases at V and 0 bases at J, with 6 bases between. The chain's CDR3 is CASSVASVNTEAFF. As DNA, the CDR3 is TGTGCCAGCAGCGTAGCATCAGTGAACACTGAAGCTTTCTTT.

The chain uses TRBV19 and TRBJ1-3, with TRBD1 matching 7 bases. The CDR3 is made up of 14 amino acids. V was pared by 6 bases and J by 2 bases, with 4 bases of the junction left unmatched. Germline CDR1 is LNHDA and CDR2 is SQIVND (reference sequence). CDR3 DNA sequence: TGTGCCAGTAGACCGGGACAGCCTGGAAACACCATATATTTT. It translates to CASRPGQPGNTIYF.

This chain connects TRBV7-8 to TRBJ2-5; no clear D gene. The V gene lost 5 bases and the J gene lost 5 bases, with 15 bases spanning the gap. CDR1 SGHVS and CDR2 FQNEAQ come from the germline V gene. The CDR3 extends over 14 amino acids. CDR3 DNA sequence: TGTGCCAGCAGCGCCCCCCAGGCGCGGGAGACCCAGTACTTC. It encodes CASSAPQARETQYF.

The DNA for the CDR3 is TGTGCCAGCAGTTCGCTCGGACAGGGATATACGCAGTATTTT. This sequence encodes CASSSLGQGYTQYF. J is TRBJ2-3 and V is TRBV28, with 8 bases aligning to TRBD1. The V segment lost 4 bases and the J segment 7 bases; nucleotides outside the gene matches: 7. The germline CDR1 and CDR2 sequences are MDHEN and SYDVKM. This CDR3 comprises 14 residues.

This chain connects TRBV5-4 to TRBJ1-4; D perhaps matches TRBD1 (6 bases). This CDR3 has 15 amino acids. V was shortened by 4 bases and J by 1 base, with 11 bases between the two germline ends. CDR1 is SGHNT and CDR2 is YYREEE in the germline V gene (reference sequence). CDR3 amino acids: CASSKQGGTNEKLFF. The CDR3 coding sequence is TGTGCCAGCAGCAAACAAGGGGGAACTAATGAAAAACTGTTTTTT.

The J gene is TRBJ2-5, the V gene TRBV28; 7 bases are shared with TRBD2. The CDR3 consists of 13 residues. Germline V gene data show CDR1 as MDHEN and CDR2 as SYDVKM. V shed 6 bases and J 5 bases; nucleotides not matched to a gene: 6. The CDR3 loop reads CASSRLAGETQYF. The CDR3 nucleotides are TGTGCCAGCAGCCGACTAGCCGGGGAGACCCAGTACTTC. The full variable domain, rest sourced from reference TRBV28 and TRBJ2-5, is DVKVTQSSRYLVKRTGEKVFLECVQDMDHENMFWYRQDPGLGLRLIYFSYDVKMKEKGDIPEGYSVSREKKERFSLILESASTNQTSMYLCASSRLAGETQYFGPGTRLLVL.

The V and J genes are TRBV28 and TRBJ2-6; no definite D call. The CDR3 covers 16 residues. Germline CDR1 MDHEN, CDR2 SYDVKM. The V gene lost 5 bases and the J gene lost 0 bases, with 11 bases spanning the gap. CDR3 loop: CASSHFRHSGANVLTF. The CDR3 DNA is TGTGCCAGCAGTCACTTTAGACACTCTGGGGCCAACGTCCTGACTTTC.

The chain couples TRBV2 to TRBJ1-2; the D gene is possibly TRBD1 (5 bases). The CDR3 sequence is 16 residues long. Trimming removed 0 bases from V and 4 bases from J, with 15 bases in between. Germline assignment: CDR1 SNHLY and CDR2 FYNNEI. CDR3 sequence reads: CASSEAQGLPSYGYTF. For the CDR3, the DNA is TGTGCCAGCAGTGAAGCCCAGGGACTCCCGAGCTATGGCTACACCTTC.

This sequence joins TRBV5-5 and TRBJ1-2; the D gene is possibly TRBD1 (5 bases). CDR3 length equals 13 residues. V was pared by 4 bases and J by 8 bases, with 15 bases between. Germline V lookup: CDR1 SGHKS, CDR2 YYEKEE (reference sequence). This CDR3 is CASSRDGARGYTF. In DNA, the CDR3 is TGTGCCAGCAGCCGGGACGGGGCACGGGGCTACACCTTC.